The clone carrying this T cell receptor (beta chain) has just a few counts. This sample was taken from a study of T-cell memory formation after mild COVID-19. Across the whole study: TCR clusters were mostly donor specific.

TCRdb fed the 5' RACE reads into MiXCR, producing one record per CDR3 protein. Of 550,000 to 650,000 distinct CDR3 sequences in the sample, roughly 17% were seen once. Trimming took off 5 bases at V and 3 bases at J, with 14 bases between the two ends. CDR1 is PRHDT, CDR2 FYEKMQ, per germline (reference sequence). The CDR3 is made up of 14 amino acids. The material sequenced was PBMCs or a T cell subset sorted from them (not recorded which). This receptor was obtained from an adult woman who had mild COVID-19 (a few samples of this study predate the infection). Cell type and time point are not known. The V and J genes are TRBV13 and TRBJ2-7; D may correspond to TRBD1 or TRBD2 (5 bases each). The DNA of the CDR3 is TGTGCCAGCAGCCACACGACAGAGGGCTACGAGCAGTACTTC. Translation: CASSHTTEGYEQYF.